The 6 T cell receptor beta chains given below trace back to one sample, sequenced in a study of T-cell reconstitution after alpha-beta-depleted transplantation in children. Researchers prepared the TCRbeta library using unique molecular identifiers, the study reports. TCRdb re-derived calls from the PCR reads in MiXCR, one entry per CDR3 protein. This table holds about 120,000 distinct CDR3 sequences, 10% found once. Sequences were derived from PBMCs from the stem cell graft donor, sampled from the stem cell graft. The receptors come from a human donor who donated a stem cell graft to a child with acute lymphoblastic leukemia.

This clonotype came up many times. This chain connects TRBV5-1 to TRBJ2-2; D is perhaps TRBD1 or TRBD2 (5 bases each). Trimming pared 0 bases from V and 0 bases from J, leaving 18 bases between. Germline assignment: CDR1 SGHRS and CDR2 YFSETQ. The CDR3 length is 19 residues. CDR3 DNA sequence: TGCGCCAGCAGCTTGGAGGGACCTCGGTTCTCAGCGAACACCGGGGAGCTGTTTTTT. The encoded protein is CASSLEGPRFSANTGELFF.

This clonotype was seen repeatedly, ten times or more. The chain has TRBV12-3 or TRBV12-4 and TRBJ2-3, with 8 bases matching TRBD1. This CDR3 contains 16 residues. Trimming cost V 6 bases and J 0 bases; bases outside gene matches: 8. The CDR3 bases are TGTGCCAGCAGGGCCGCAGGGGGCTTAAGCACAGATACGCAGTATTTT. As protein: CASRAAGGLSTDTQYF.

This clonotype was seen many times. V gene TRBV6-5 combines with J gene TRBJ2-1; either TRBD1 or TRBD2 may fit D (5 bases each). Per germline, CDR1 MNHEY and CDR2 SVGAGI. The V end lost 6 bases, the J end lost 4 bases, and 16 bases lay between the germline ends. CDR3 size: 15 residues. CDR3: CASRHTQGEYNEQFF. The CDR3 nucleotides are TGTGCCAGCAGGCACACCCAGGGAGAGTACAATGAGCAGTTCTTC.

This clonotype was recorded at least ten times. The V call is TRBV29-1, the J call TRBJ1-1; D unresolved. The CDR3 has 14 residues. Germline V lookup: CDR1 SQVTM, CDR2 ANQGSEA. Deletions cut 2 bases from V and 0 bases from J, with 10 bases between. The CDR3 region is CSVELADMNTEAFF. The CDR3 DNA reads as TGCAGCGTTGAACTTGCAGACATGAACACTGAAGCTTTCTTT. The full variable domain, rest sourced from reference TRBV29-1 and TRBJ1-1, is SAVISQKPSRDICQRGTSLTIQCQVDSQVTMMFWYRQQPGQSLTLIATANQGSEATYESGFVIDKFPISRPNLTFSTLTVSNMSPEDSSIYLCSVELADMNTEAFFGQGTRLTVV.

This clonotype was seen ten or more times. The chain has TRBV5-1 and TRBJ2-1; TRBD1 or TRBD2 may be the D gene (6 bases each). This CDR3 contains 18 residues. Germline V gene data show CDR1 as SGHRS and CDR2 as YFSETQ. V was clipped by 0 bases and J by 5 bases, with 21 bases between them. Here the CDR3 DNA reads TGCGCCAGCAGCTTGGCTCTGTCGGGGGCAGGGGCCAACAATGAGCAGTTCTTC. Protein sequence: CASSLALSGAGANNEQFF.

The sample holds many counts of this clonotype. This chain uses TRBV7-9 with TRBJ1-5; the D is unclear. Germline CDR1 SEHNR, CDR2 FQNEAQ (reference sequence). The CDR3 is 15 residues long. V lost 5 bases to trimming and J lost 3 bases, with 14 bases between them. CDR3 protein: CASSGTGVYNQPQHF. The CDR3 DNA sequence: TGTGCCAGCAGCGGTACCGGGGTGTACAATCAGCCCCAGCATTTT.